This T cell receptor beta chain came from a study of cytomegalovirus exposure and HLA in healthy donors. It was with 60 Vbeta and 13 Jbeta primers that the PCR ran. TCRdb's copy holds only in-frame clones and misses some; the assay was immunoSEQ multiplex PCR. The sample consists of tens of thousands of clones, approximately 67% of them appearing once. With 5 bases clipped from V and 6 bases from J, the junction kept 9 bases outside the gene matches. There are 15 residues in the CDR3. The germline V gene encodes CDR1 LNHDA and CDR2 SQIVND (reference sequence). The receptor's source is a young woman in good health and CMV-seronegative. The sequenced sample was PBMCs. The chain combines TRBV19 with TRBJ1-4; 7 nucleotides align to TRBD1. The CDR3 DNA reads as TGTGCCAGTAGTCCCCGACAGGGTAGGGATGAAAAACTGTTTTTT. Encoded protein: CASSPRQGRDEKLFF. Looking up the rest from reference TRBV19 and TRBJ1-4 gives the full variable domain: DGGITQSPKYLFRKEGQNVTLSCEQNLNHDAMYWYRQDPGQGLRLIYYSQIVNDFQKGDIAEGYSVSREKKESFPLTVTSAQKNPTAFYLCASSPRQGRDEKLFFGSGTQLSVL.